This is a list of T cell receptor beta chains from one sample in a study of identical twins. TCRdb used MiXCR to reprocess the 5' RACE reads, holding one entry per CDR3 protein. This repertoire shows around 370,000 distinct CDR3 sequences, approximately 10% found once; its top ten account for 8.5% to 10%. The sample comprised naive T cells sorted from blood. Receptor source: a woman between 50 and 59 years old in good health. Both conserved end residues are part of each CDR3. The D gene is left open where the match is weak. Clone size is shown for a subset of rows, as once, few, many or a class of expanded clone.

TRBV15	TRBJ1-1	NA	few	TGTGCCACCAGCAGAGACAGCTTCGGCACTGAAGCTTTCTTT	CATSRDSFGTEAFF
TRBV5-6	TRBJ2-3	NA	many	TGTGCCAGCAGCTTGAAGGGCACAGATACGCAGTATTTT	CASSLKGTDTQYF
TRBV4-1	TRBJ2-1	NA	NA	TGCGCCAGCAGCCAAGATGTAAATGAGCAGTTCTTC	CASSQDVNEQFF
TRBV2	TRBJ2-5	NA	NA	TGTGCCAGCAGTGCGGTGGAGACCCAGTACTTC	CASSAVETQYF
TRBV7-2	TRBJ2-1	NA	NA	TGTGCCAGCAGCTCGACCCCTACTACGTCCTACAATGAGCAGTTCTTC	CASSSTPTTSYNEQFF
TRBV20-1	TRBJ2-7	TRBD1	few	TGCAGTGGATCGACAGGGGGTTCCTCCTACGAGCAGTACTTC	CSGSTGGSSYEQYF
TRBV5-1	TRBJ2-5	NA	many	TGCGCCAAACTAGAGACCCAGTACTTC	CAKLETQYF
TRBV6-6	TRBJ2-7	TRBD2	NA	TGTGCCAGCAGTTACTCGGCGGGAGCTGGTCTCTACGAGCAGTACTTC	CASSYSAGAGLYEQYF
TRBV24-1	TRBJ1-2	NA	NA	TGTGCCACCAGTGAGCCGGGGCAGAACTATGGCTACACCTTC	CATSEPGQNYGYTF
TRBV28	TRBJ2-3	TRBD2	many	TGTGCCAGCAGTCCGCCCCTGACTAGCGGGAGGGCCACAGATACGCAGTATTTT	CASSPPLTSGRATDTQYF
TRBV19	TRBJ2-7	NA	few	TGTGCCAGTAGTATGGTCGCGGGGTCCTACGAGCAGTACTTC	CASSMVAGSYEQYF
TRBV20-1	TRBJ2-3	NA	NA	TGCAGTGCTAGAGTGGATAGGGCCCCTGGCACAGATACGCAGTATTTT	CSARVDRAPGTDTQYF
TRBV27	TRBJ1-1	NA	NA	TGTGCCAGCAGTTCAACCTGGGACCTGAAAGCTTTCTTT	CASSSTWDLKAFF
TRBV6-5	TRBJ1-2	NA	few	TGTGCCAGCAGCCTTGTGGGGGGAATAGGCTATGGCTACACCTTC	CASSLVGGIGYGYTF
TRBV23-1	TRBJ2-5	TRBD2	NA	TGCGCCAGCAGTCAAAATAGCGGGGTTGTGGAGACCCAGTACTTC	CASSQNSGVVETQYF
TRBV7-3	TRBJ1-6	NA	NA	TGTGCCAGCAGCTTATTACAGGGTCGTTCACCCCTCCACTTT	CASSLLQGRSPLHF
TRBV13	TRBJ1-2	NA	NA	TGTGCCAGCATCGGGGGCAGGGAGGTAATCGGCTACACCTTC	CASIGGREVIGYTF
TRBV29-1	TRBJ2-2	TRBD1	NA	TGCAGCTTTGCACAGGGGGCGGGCCGCACCGGGGAGCTGTTTTTT	CSFAQGAGRTGELFF
TRBV20-1	TRBJ2-4	NA	few	TGCAGTGGTACTAGCTTGATGGTCAAAAACATTCAGTACTTC	CSGTSLMVKNIQYF
TRBV5-5	TRBJ2-2	NA	many	TGTGCCAGCAGCGTCGGGACCCACACCGGGGAGCTGTTTTTT	CASSVGTHTGELFF